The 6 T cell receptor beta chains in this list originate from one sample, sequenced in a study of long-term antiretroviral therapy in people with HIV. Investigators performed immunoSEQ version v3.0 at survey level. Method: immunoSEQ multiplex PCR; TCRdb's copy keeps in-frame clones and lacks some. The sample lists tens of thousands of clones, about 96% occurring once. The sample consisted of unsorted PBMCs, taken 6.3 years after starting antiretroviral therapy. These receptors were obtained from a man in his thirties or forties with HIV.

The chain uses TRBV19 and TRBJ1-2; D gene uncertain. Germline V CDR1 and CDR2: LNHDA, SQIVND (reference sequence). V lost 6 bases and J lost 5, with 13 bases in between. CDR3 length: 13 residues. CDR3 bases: TGTGCCAGTAGCCAGCCTTCGGGGTATGGCTACACCTTC. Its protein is CASSQPSGYGYTF.

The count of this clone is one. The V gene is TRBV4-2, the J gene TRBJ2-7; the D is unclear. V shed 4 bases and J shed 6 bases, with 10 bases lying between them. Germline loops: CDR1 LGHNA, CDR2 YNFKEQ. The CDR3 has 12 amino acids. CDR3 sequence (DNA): TGTGCCAGCAGCCCTTCTATCAGCGAGCAGTACTTC. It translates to CASSPSISEQYF.

The CDR3 DNA reads TGTGCCAGTAACCAAGCAAGCTCCTACGAGCAGTACTTC. The encoded protein is CASNQASSYEQYF. The chain employs TRBV6-1 and TRBJ2-7, with D hard to call. In germline, CDR1 is MNHNS, CDR2 SASEGT. The V end lost 9 bases, the J end lost 0 bases, and 12 bases lay between the germline ends. There are 13 residues in the CDR3.

CDR3 coding DNA: TGTGCCAGTAGTATAGGACAGGGGGAAATGGATACGCAGTATTTT. This translates into CASSIGQGEMDTQYF. The J gene is TRBJ2-3, the V gene TRBV19, with TRBD1 matching over 9 bases. V shed 1 base, J shed 6 bases, and the junction held 5 bases outside the gene matches. The V gene's germline CDR1 is LNHDA and CDR2 SQIVND (reference sequence). The CDR3 sequence is 15 residues long.

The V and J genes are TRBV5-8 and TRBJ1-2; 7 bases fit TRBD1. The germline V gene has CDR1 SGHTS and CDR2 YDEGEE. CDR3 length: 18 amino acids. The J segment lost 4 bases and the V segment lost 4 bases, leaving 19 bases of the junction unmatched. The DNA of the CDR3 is TGTGCCAGCAGCCTGGGTGAGGGACAGCATACATTCTTCTATGGCTACACCTTC. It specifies CASSLGEGQHTFFYGYTF. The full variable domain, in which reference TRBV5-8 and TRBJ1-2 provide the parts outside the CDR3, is EAGVTQSPTHLIKTRGQQATLRCSPISGHTSVYWYQQALGLGLQFLLWYDEGEERNRGNFPPRFSGRQFPNYSSELNVNALELEDSALYLCASSLGEGQHTFFYGYTFGSGTRLTVV.

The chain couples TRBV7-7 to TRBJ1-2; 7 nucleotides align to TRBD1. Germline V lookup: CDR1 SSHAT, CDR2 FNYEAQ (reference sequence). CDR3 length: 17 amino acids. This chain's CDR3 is CARFPNRGQSTNYGYTF. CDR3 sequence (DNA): TGTGCTAGATTCCCCAATAGGGGGCAATCCACTAACTATGGCTACACCTTC.